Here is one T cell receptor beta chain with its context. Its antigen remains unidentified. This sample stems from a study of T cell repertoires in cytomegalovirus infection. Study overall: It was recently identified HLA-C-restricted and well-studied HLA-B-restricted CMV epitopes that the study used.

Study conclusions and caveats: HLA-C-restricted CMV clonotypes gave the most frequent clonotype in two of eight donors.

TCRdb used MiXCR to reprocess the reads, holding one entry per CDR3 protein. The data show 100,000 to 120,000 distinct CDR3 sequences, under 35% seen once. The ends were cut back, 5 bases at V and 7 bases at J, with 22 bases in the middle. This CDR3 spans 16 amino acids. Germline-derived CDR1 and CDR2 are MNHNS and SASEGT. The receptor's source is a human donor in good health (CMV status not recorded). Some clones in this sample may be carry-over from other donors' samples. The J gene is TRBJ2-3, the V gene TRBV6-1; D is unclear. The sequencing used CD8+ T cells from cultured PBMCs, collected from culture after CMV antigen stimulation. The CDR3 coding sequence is TGTGCCAGCAGTCCATTATATGAAGAAGCGTCAAATACGCAGTATTTT. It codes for CASSPLYEEASNTQYF.